This passage covers 9 T cell receptor beta chains from one sample sequenced in a study of blood T cell repertoires in COVID-19. Generated by immunoSEQ multiplex PCR, the TCRdb table keeps only in-frame clones and is missing some. Counted here are around 100,000 clones, approximately 89% occurring once; the ten biggest clones make up roughly 10%. Sequencing was done on a sample of peripheral blood. The receptors stem from a woman under 40 with acute or convalescent COVID-19.

The CDR3 loop is CASSLSGGAKAFF. CDR3 in DNA: TGTGCCAGCAGTTTATCGGGGGGCGCTAAAGCTTTCTTT. The chain is built from TRBV28 and TRBJ1-1, with D maybe TRBD1 (6 bases). The CDR3 extends over 13 amino acids. Trimming removed 1 base at V and 9 bases at J, with 12 bases between. Germline assignment: CDR1 MDHEN and CDR2 SYDVKM. Full variable domain (missing parts from reference TRBV28 and TRBJ1-1): DVKVTQSSRYLVKRTGEKVFLECVQDMDHENMFWYRQDPGLGLRLIYFSYDVKMKEKGDIPEGYSVSREKKERFSLILESASTNQTSMYLCASSLSGGAKAFFGQGTRLTVV.

The rearrangement joins TRBV28 to TRBJ2-3, with 8 bases that match TRBD2. This CDR3 spans 14 amino acids. Trimming cost V 8 bases and J 1 base; bases outside gene matches: 5. Germline lookup yields CDR1 MDHEN and CDR2 SYDVKM. CDR3 protein: CASVRRGGTDTQYF. CDR3 coding DNA: TGTGCCAGCGTACGGCGGGGGGGCACAGATACGCAGTATTTT.

The CDR3 region is CASSFPLDSATNEKLFF. In nucleotides, the CDR3 is TGTGCCAGCAGTTTCCCCTTGGACAGCGCAACTAATGAAAAACTGTTTTTT. This sequence joins TRBV28 and TRBJ1-4; D perhaps matches TRBD1 (6 bases). CDR1 and CDR2 (germline): MDHEN, SYDVKM. V was trimmed by 3 bases and J by 0 bases, leaving 14 bases between them. This CDR3 has 17 residues.

J is TRBJ2-7 and V is TRBV7-9; perhaps TRBD1 as D (5 bases). The CDR3 has 14 residues. Trimming left V 0 bases short and J 9 bases short, with 15 bases between. Germline-derived CDR1 and CDR2 are SEHNR and FQNEAQ (reference sequence). This CDR3 is CASSLARTGQGQYF. The CDR3 nucleotides read TGTGCCAGCAGCTTAGCCCGGACCGGACAAGGGCAGTACTTC.

The rearrangement uses TRBV5-1 and TRBJ1-3; D not certain. V was cut by 0 bases and J by 0 bases, with 10 bases left in between. The CDR3 runs to 16 residues. Germline V gene lookup returns CDR1 SGHRS and CDR2 YFSETQ. The DNA of the CDR3 is TGCGCCAGCAGCTTGGAGGGAGATCTCTCTGGAAACACCATATATTTT. Residues: CASSLEGDLSGNTIYF.

This chain joins TRBV10-1 and TRBJ2-7, with 7 bases lining up with TRBD1. This CDR3 has 15 residues. V was clipped by 5 bases and J by 4 bases; unmatched bases: 11. Germline V gene lookup returns CDR1 WNHNN and CDR2 SYGVQD (reference sequence). The CDR3, as DNA: TGCGCCAGCAGTCGCGACAGGGCGACGATTTACGAGCAGTACTTC. Residues: CASSRDRATIYEQYF.

The rearrangement links TRBV28 to TRBJ2-2; 8 bases match TRBD1. The CDR3 runs 16 residues. J gave up 0 bases and V 6 bases, and 6 bases lay outside the gene matches. Germline-derived CDR1 and CDR2 are MDHEN and SYDVKM. The CDR3 region is CASSRTGGTNTGELFF. CDR3 nucleotide sequence: TGTGCCAGCAGCCGTACAGGGGGAACGAACACCGGGGAGCTGTTTTTT.

This clone was seen more than once but under ten times. The gene calls are TRBV18 and TRBJ2-2; 7 bases are a match to TRBD1. The ends lost 5 bases at V and 6 bases at J; junction bases unmatched: 12. This CDR3 has 16 residues. Per the germline V gene, CDR1 is KGHSH and CDR2 is LQKENI. The CDR3 DNA reads as TGTGCCAGCTCATTTTCGACAGGGTTAAGGTCCGGGGAGCTGTTTTTT. It yields the protein CASSFSTGLRSGELFF.

The chain combines TRBV20-1 with TRBJ1-2; D not certain. Germline V lookup: CDR1 DFQATT, CDR2 SNEGSKA (reference sequence). The CDR3 covers 15 residues. V was trimmed by 3 bases and J by 2 bases, leaving 16 bases between them. This chain's CDR3 is CSASWIGRQNYGYTF. CDR3 nucleotides: TGCAGTGCTAGTTGGATCGGGAGGCAAAACTATGGCTACACCTTC.